The entry that follows covers one T cell receptor beta chain sequence. This clone turned up a few times. No cognate antigen has been identified for it. No base qualities exist here, and no much larger clone lies one base off it. The entry originates in a study of cytomegalovirus exposure and HLA in healthy donors (dated by TCRdb to the late 2010s). Study-wide context: In an earlier analysis of several hundred of the donors, 276 Gb of sequence data and approximately 120 million unique TCR beta sequences from roughly 200 million T cells were reported. Approximately 300 gigabases of sequencing data and around 85 million unique TCR sequences made up an early release that covered over 550 HLA-typed donors. Among the roughly 400 genotyped donors, around 81% belonged to the genetic ancestry cluster associated with self-reported Caucasian donors. The aim of the study was to test whether cataloging public T cell receptors could identify signatures of past pathogen exposure. The study profiled the T cell repertoires of 500 to 800 subjects by immunosequencing and related them to cytomegalovirus serostatus. A separate validation cohort of about 110 different subjects was used in addition to the approximately 700-subject first cohort. The study combined high-throughput TCR immunosequencing, statistical association of individual TCRs with disease status, and machine learning to predict cytomegalovirus infection status. A later analysis re-analyzed previously published TCR beta repertoires from 660 or so donors and added high-resolution HLA genotyping to study TCR occurrence patterns. In the later analysis, no new phenotypic data were used to find candidate immune exposures; instead, reliance was placed on TCR beta sequences and their occurrence across donors. An earlier analysis of 587 of the donors used high-throughput TCR beta sequencing to judge whether each TCR beta V gene segment behaved as functional or pseudogenic. Donor age, sex, ethnicity and CMV serostatus were compiled together with the repertoire data. In a later genetic analysis, genome-wide SNP genotypes for 398 of the 666 donors were used, and that subset was treated as a discovery cohort. All discovery cohort repertoires had been generated using a single sequencing platform. Class I and class II HLA loci were covered by the typing at four-digit resolution. Typing coverage differed by locus: A, B, C, DRB1 and DQB1 were typed in roughly 629-630 donors, DQA1 in about 550, DPA1 in 600 to 610, and DPB1 in just under 480. Several DR-DQ haplotypes were handled as single units for association and clustering because linkage in the cohort was strong. Among several hundred genotyped donors of the cohort, an average of about 220,000 unique TCR beta nucleotide sequences was sequenced per donor, of which 15% to 20% were non-productive.

The cohort comprised under 700 healthy bone marrow donors. At the time of sampling, all cohort members were nominally healthy, though unrecorded immune exposures were likely present. The donor was CMV seronegative and was included in the group of about 350 seronegative cohort members. A peripheral blood sample was collected from each donor, and TCR beta sequencing was performed on peripheral blood mononuclear cells. Genomic DNA extraction from the blood cell samples was performed with the Qiagen DNeasy Blood Extraction Kit. Libraries came from the immunoSEQ multiplex PCR assay. The multiplex PCR relied on a mix of 60 forward primers for TCR Vbeta segments and 13 reverse primers for TCR Jbeta segments. The CDR3 region of rearranged TCR beta genes was amplified from genomic DNA by a multiplex PCR assay. Amplified TCR beta libraries were sequenced as 87-base-pair reads on the Illumina HiSeq System. The authors' analysis ran thus. A later analysis counted tens of millions of unique TCR beta chains across the 650 to 700 repertoires, and around 9.9 million of these chains were shared by at least two donors. A nearest-neighbor algorithm error-corrected the raw reads and collapsed the reads into unique sequences, merging closely related sequences to remove PCR and sequencing errors. To assign V, D and J gene segments, CDR3 sequences were aligned to IMGT reference sequences. Each retained sequence needed at least a six-nucleotide match to both a V gene segment and a J gene segment. A rearrangement counted as productive if the CDR3 had no stop codons and remained in frame with V and J, and every other rearrangement counted as non-productive. Following IMGT convention, CDR3 was defined as the stretch from the second conserved V-encoded cysteine up to the conserved J-encoded phenylalanine. Sequences without an unambiguous match to a single V gene segment were excluded from the earlier analysis of about 630 of the donors. In an earlier analysis of 450 to 700 of the donors, V segments were called functional above 56.7% productive rearrangements and were called segregating when the between-donor standard deviation exceeded 5%. To diagnose cytomegalovirus status from the catalog of TCR beta chain sequences, a statistical classification framework was built. A later analysis assigned V and J genes by comparing TCR nucleotide sequences with IMGT/GENE-DB human TR gene sequences. In a later analysis, CDR3 sequences and most-parsimonious VDJ recombination scenarios were assigned using the TCRdist pipeline. A later analysis defined each TCR beta chain by its CDR3 amino acid sequence plus V-gene family, and excluded reads lacking a unique V-gene family. As a way to deal with suspected cross-contamination and a sequencing artifact, a later analysis dropped nearly 600 nucleotide sequences that were highly shared and had low generation probability. A later analysis calculated a clonal expansion index for each public chain from normalized within-repertoire ranks of inferred template counts. In a later analysis, generation probabilities were computed with a VDJ recombination model fitted to out-of-frame rearrangements, and the resulting probabilities were checked against IGoR. In a later analysis, hypergeometric tests were used to score TCR-TCR, TCR-HLA and TCR-CMV co-occurrence, with a repertoire-size bias correction applied to TCR pairs. False discovery rates were estimated in a later analysis by permuting HLA or CMV assignments 20 times. In a later analysis, co-occurring TCRs were grouped with DBSCAN, and TCRdist sequence similarity was added when clustering was performed within HLA-allele-positive subsets. For co-occurrence clustering, repertoires with fewer than 30,000 or more than 120,000 public chains were excluded, along with a handful of repertoires with anomalous nucleotide sharing. The table comes from immuneACCESS by way of TCRdb, which keeps in-frame sequences with V and J called. Part of the clones is missing from these tables; in studies checked, under half for an unresolved V gene and the rest for unknown reasons. D and trimming were read from the DNA, whereas the V and J calls and clone size are those reported in that table. Present in this sample are about 57,000 clones, approximately 80% of which were seen just once. Around 5.4% of the sample rests with the top ten.

The CDR3 measures 15 amino acids from cysteine to phenylalanine. The only DNA kept is the CDR3, 45 bases in frame from the first base. The germline V gene specifies KGHSH as CDR1 and LQKENI as CDR2. Between the V and J ends, shortened by 5 bases and 0 bases respectively, the junction contains 14 bases. What the study reported, not specific to this receptor: The study gave a list of around 170 TCR beta chains associated with cytomegalovirus. A group of highly shared sequence variants was considered likely to be a technical artifact of the sequencing pipeline. In a later analysis, HLA-associated TCR beta chains were found to be more clonally expanded and to have lower generation probabilities than equally common non-associated chains. An association between a missense DCLRE1C variant and V-gene and J-gene trimming of TCR beta chains was found in a later genetic analysis and replicated in an independent cohort. A few of the identified cytomegalovirus-associated TCR beta chains were confirmed in vitro to be specific for cytomegalovirus antigens. In a later analysis, about 16,000 TCR beta sequences were associated with specific HLA alleles at a false discovery rate of 0.05. Presence/absence analyses assumed roughly uniform sequencing depth across donors, an assumption that may not hold. The only immune exposure information available for the cohort was CMV serostatus. Some IMGT-functional V segments, including TRBV6-2 and TRBV6-3, could not be distinguished by the 87-base-pair reads and were therefore excluded. Broadly in line with IMGT annotations, most TCR beta V segments showed up in productive rearrangements about 90% or about 30% of the time in an earlier analysis of approximately 600 of the donors. In a later analysis, most CMV-associated TCR beta chains were found to appear HLA-restricted, with HLA associations seemingly driven largely by CMV exposure. A further reported finding was that TCR beta sequences accurately predicted the HLA-A and HLA-B alleles for most subjects in the first cohort. A later analysis reported that several top co-occurrence clusters appeared linked to parvovirus B19, influenza, CMV and Epstein-Barr virus. In both the original and validation cohorts, the classifier was reported to diagnose cytomegalovirus status with high specificity and sensitivity. In this cohort, only TCR beta chains were sequenced, and detectable features were limited by the absence of alpha or paired-chain data. According to a later analysis, TCR association rates differed among HLA loci, with DRB1 alleles showing the most associated TCRs and HLA-C alleles showing the fewest. The earlier analysis of approximately 540 of the donors excluded approximately 15 rarely observed V segments, including chromosome 9 orphons, because counts were too low. A later genetic analysis reported fewer N-insertions in productive TCRs among donors in an Asian-associated ancestry cluster than the roughly 690-donor mean. Because some donors lacked HLA typing at each locus, the association tests relied only on the typed subset. It was suggested by the authors that the approach could potentially be generalized to other disease states and immunological phenotypes. While some public TCRs were present in many individuals, most TCR sequences turned up only very rarely across donors. When HLA alleles, especially DR and DQ, strongly co-occurred, attributing TCR associations to individual alleles was difficult. Correlated functional status among segregating V segments might reflect linkage disequilibrium, but an unknown experimental factor could not be ruled out.

The rearrangement combines TRBV18 with TRBJ2-7; the D gene is possibly TRBD1, with 5 bases matching. Input material: PBMCs. The sequence was collected from a male donor in good health and CMV-seronegative. This receptor carries the CDR3 CASSGAGRISYEQYF. The bases read TGTGCCAGCTCAGGGGCAGGTCGAATCTCCTACGAGCAGTACTTC.